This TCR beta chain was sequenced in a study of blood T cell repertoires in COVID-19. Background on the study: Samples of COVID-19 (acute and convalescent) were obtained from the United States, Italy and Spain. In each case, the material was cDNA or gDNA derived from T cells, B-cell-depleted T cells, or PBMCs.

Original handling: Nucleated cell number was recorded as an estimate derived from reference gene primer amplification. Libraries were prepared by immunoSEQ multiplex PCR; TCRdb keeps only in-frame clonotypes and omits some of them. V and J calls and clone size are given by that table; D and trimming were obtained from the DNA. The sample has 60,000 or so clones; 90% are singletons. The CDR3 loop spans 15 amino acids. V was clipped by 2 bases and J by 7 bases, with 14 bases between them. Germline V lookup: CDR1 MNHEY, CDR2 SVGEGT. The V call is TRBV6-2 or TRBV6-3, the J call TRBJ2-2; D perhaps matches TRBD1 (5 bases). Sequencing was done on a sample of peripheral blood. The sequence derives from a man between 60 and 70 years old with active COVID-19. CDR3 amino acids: CASSYLGVGNGELFF. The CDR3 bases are TGTGCCAGCAGTTACCTAGGGGTTGGGAACGGGGAGCTGTTTTTT.